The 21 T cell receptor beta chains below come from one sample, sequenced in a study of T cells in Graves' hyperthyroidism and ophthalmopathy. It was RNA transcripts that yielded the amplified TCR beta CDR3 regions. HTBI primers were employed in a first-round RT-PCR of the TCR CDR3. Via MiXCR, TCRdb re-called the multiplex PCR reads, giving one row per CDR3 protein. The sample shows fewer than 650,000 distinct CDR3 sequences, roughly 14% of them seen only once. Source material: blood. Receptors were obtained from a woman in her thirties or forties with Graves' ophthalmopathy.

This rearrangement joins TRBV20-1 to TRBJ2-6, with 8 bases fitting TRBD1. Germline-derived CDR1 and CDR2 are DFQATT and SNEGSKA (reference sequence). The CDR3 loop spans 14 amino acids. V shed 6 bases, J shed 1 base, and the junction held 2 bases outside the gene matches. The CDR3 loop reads CSARTGSGANVLTF. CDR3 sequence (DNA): TGCAGTGCCCGGACAGGGTCTGGGGCCAACGTCCTGACTTTC.

Here the CDR3 DNA reads TGTGCCAGTAGTATCGGGACAGGGTTGGCCGGGGAGCTGTTTTTT. Its translation: CASSIGTGLAGELFF. V usage is TRBV19 and J usage is TRBJ2-2; TRBD1 aligns across 9 bases. CDR3 length: 15 amino acids. Trimming at V came to 3 bases and at J to 6 bases, leaving 5 bases not matched to a gene. Germline V lookup: CDR1 LNHDA, CDR2 SQIVND (reference sequence).

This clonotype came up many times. CDR3 nucleotides: TGCAGTGCTAGAGGACTAGCGGGAGGGGTCAAAGAGACCCAGTACTTC. This encodes CSARGLAGGVKETQYF. The rearrangement links TRBV20-1 to TRBJ2-5, with 14 bases that match TRBD2. CDR1 is DFQATT, CDR2 SNEGSKA, per germline (reference sequence). The length of the CDR3 is 16 residues. Trimming took 1 base from V and 3 from J; bases not matched to a gene: 4.

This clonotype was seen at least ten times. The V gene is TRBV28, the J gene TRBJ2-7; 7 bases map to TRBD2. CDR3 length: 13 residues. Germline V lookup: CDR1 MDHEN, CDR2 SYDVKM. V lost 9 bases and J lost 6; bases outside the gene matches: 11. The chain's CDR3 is CASEGGPDFEQYF. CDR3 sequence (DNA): TGTGCCAGTGAGGGAGGGCCTGATTTCGAGCAGTACTTC.

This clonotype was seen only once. DNA for the CDR3: TGCGCCAGCAGCTTGGCCGGGAACCAATACGAGCAGTACTTC. Encoded protein: CASSLAGNQYEQYF. This chain joins TRBV5-1 and TRBJ2-7; weak D call: TRBD2 (5 bases). This CDR3 spans 14 amino acids. Germline lookup yields CDR1 SGHRS and CDR2 YFSETQ. The germline V and J ends were trimmed by 0 bases and 4 bases, with 11 bases remaining between them.

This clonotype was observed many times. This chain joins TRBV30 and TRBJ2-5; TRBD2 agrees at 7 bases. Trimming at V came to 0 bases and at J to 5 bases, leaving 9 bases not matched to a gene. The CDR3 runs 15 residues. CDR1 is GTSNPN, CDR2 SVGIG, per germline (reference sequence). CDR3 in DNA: TGTGCCTGGAGTGTGAGGACTAGTTCTTTGGAGACCCAGTACTTC. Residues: CAWSVRTSSLETQYF. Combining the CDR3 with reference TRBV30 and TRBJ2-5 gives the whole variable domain SQTIHQWPATLVQPVGSPLSLECTVEGTSNPNLYWYRQAAGRGLQLLFYSVGIGQISSEVPQNLSASRPQDRQFILSSKKLLLSDSGFYLCAWSVRTSSLETQYFGPGTRLLVL.

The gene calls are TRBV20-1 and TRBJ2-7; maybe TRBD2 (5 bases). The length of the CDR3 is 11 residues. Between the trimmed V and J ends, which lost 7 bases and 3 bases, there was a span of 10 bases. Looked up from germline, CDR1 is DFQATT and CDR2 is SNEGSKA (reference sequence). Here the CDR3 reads CSGSGDYEQYF. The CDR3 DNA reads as TGCAGTGGGAGCGGAGACTACGAGCAGTACTTC.

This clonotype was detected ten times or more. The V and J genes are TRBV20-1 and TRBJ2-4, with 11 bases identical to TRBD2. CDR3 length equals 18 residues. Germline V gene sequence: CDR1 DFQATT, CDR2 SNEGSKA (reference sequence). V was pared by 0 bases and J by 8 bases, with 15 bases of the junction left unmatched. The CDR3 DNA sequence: TGCAGTGCTAGAGATCTTTCGAGGCTAGCGGGAGGCGGGGACATTCAGTACTTC. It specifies CSARDLSRLAGGGDIQYF.

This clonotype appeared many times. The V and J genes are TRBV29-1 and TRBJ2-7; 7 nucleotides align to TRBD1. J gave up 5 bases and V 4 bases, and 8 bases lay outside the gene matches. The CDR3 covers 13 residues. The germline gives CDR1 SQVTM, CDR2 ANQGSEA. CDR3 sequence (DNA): TGCAGCGTTGTTACAGGGGAACGGGACGAGCAGTACTTC. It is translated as CSVVTGERDEQYF.

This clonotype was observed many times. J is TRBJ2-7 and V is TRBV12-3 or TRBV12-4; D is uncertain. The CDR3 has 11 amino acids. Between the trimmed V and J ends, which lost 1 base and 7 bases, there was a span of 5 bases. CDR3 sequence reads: CASSLDAEQYF. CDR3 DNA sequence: TGTGCCAGCAGTTTAGATGCGGAGCAGTACTTC.

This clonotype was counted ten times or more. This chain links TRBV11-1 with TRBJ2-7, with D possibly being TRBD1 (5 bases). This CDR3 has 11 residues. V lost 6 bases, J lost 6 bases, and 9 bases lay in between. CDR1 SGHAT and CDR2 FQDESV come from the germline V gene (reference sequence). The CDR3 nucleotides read TGTGCCAGCAGTACGACAGTCGAGCAGTACTTC. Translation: CASSTTVEQYF.

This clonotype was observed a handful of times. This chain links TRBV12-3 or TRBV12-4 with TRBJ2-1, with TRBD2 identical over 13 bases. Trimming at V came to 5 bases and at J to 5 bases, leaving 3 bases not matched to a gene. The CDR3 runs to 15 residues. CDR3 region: CASSQTSGRNNEQFF. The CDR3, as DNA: TGTGCCAGCAGTCAGACTAGCGGGAGGAACAATGAGCAGTTCTTC.

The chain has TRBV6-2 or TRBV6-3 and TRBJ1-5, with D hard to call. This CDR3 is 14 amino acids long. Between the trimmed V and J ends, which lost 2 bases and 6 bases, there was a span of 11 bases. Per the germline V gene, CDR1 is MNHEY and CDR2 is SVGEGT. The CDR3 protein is CASSYTGVGQPQHF. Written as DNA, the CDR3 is TGTGCCAGCAGTTACACCGGGGTAGGTCAGCCCCAGCATTTT.

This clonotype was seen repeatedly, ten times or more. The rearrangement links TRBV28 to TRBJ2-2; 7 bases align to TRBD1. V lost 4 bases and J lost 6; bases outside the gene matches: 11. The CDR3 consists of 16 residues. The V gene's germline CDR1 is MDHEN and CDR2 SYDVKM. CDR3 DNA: TGTGCCAGCAGTTCGAGACAGGGCGGCTCGTCCGGGGAGCTGTTTTTT. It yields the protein CASSSRQGGSSGELFF.

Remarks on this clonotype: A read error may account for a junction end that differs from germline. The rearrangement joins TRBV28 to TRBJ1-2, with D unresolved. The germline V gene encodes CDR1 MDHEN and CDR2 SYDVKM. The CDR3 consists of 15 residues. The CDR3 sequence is CAGSLMVHSGYGYTF. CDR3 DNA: TGTGCCGGCAGTTTAATGGTCCACTCTGGCTATGGCTACACCTTC.

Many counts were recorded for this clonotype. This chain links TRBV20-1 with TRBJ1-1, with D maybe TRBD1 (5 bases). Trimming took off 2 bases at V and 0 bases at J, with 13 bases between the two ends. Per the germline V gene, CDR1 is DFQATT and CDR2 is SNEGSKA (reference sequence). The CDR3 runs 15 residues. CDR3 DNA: TGCAGTGCTAGAACGGTGGGGGTTTTGAACACTGAAGCTTTCTTT. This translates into CSARTVGVLNTEAFF.

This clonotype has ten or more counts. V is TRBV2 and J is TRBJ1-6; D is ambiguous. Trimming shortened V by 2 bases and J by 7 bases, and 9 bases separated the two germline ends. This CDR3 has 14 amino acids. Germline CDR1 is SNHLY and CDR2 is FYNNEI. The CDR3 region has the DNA TGTGCCAGCAGTGAAAGGCAGGACAATTCACCCCTCCACTTT. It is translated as CASSERQDNSPLHF.

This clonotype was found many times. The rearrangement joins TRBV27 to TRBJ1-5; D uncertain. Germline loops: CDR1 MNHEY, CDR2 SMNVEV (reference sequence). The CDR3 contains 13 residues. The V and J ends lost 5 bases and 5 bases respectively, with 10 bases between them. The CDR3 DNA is TGTGCCAGCAGTACATCGAGGGATCAGCCCCAGCATTTT. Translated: CASSTSRDQPQHF.

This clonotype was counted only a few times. CDR3 loop: CASTTGRNQETQYF. CDR3 coding DNA: TGTGCCAGCACAACGGGGAGGAATCAAGAGACCCAGTACTTC. V gene TRBV3-1 combines with J gene TRBJ2-5; possibly TRBD2 for D (6 bases). Deletions cut 7 bases from V and 2 bases from J, with 14 bases between. This CDR3 spans 14 amino acids. Per germline, CDR1 LGHDT and CDR2 YNNKEL (reference sequence).

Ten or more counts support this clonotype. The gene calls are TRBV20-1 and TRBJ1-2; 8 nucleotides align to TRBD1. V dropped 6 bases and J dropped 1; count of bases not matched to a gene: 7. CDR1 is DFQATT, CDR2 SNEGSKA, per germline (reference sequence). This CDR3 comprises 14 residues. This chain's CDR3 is CSAPRDRLNYGYTF. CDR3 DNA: TGCAGTGCGCCCCGGGACAGGCTTAACTATGGCTACACCTTC.

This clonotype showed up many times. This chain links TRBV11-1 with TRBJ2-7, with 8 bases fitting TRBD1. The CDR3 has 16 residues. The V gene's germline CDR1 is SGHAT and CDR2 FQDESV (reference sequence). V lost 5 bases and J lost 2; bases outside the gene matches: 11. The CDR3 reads CASSPPPGQVTYEQYF. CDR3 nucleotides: TGTGCCAGCAGCCCTCCCCCGGGACAGGTTACCTACGAGCAGTACTTC.